This T cell receptor (beta chain) was sequenced during a study of post-analysis software for immune sequencing data. Study at large: Both relapsing-remitting and secondary progressive multiple sclerosis featured among the disease courses, as did progressive-relapsing multiple sclerosis.

The TCR beta cDNA libraries contained unique molecular identifiers. MiXCR, run by TCRdb on the PCR reads, gives a single entry per CDR3 protein. The sample includes 650,000 to 850,000 distinct CDR3 sequences, 35% to 55% of them seen just once. Study-level findings and limits: TRBV5-6, TRBV5-1 and TRBV20-1 were among 4 or 5 TRBV segments more frequent in patients than controls.

As regards this clonotype: The antigen is not known.

There are 15 residues in the CDR3. The germline gives CDR1 DFQATT, CDR2 SNEGSKA (reference sequence). V was shortened by 0 bases and J by 0 bases, with 12 bases between the two germline ends. Sequencing was carried out using blood. The V call is TRBV20-1, the J call TRBJ2-7, with D possibly matching TRBD1 (6 bases). The receptor's source is a girl aged 5 to 17 with multiple sclerosis. The CDR3 nucleotides are TGCAGTGCTAGAGAGGGGACACTTAGCTCCTACGAGCAGTACTTC. Amino acids: CSAREGTLSSYEQYF.